The entry that follows covers one T cell receptor beta chain sequence. The antigen is undetermined. Other DNA sequences from this sample encode an identical CDR3 as well. This entry belongs to a study of T cell responses to AZD1222 COVID-19 vaccine. Study findings and constraints: With two AZD1222 doses given, Spike-specific TCR breadth and depth both rose. Across spike, vaccine-associated CD4 TCRs were found, dominant at 160-218 and 743-854.

Trimming took off 0 bases at V and 0 bases at J, with 4 bases between the two ends. Per the germline V gene, CDR1 is SGHDT and CDR2 is YYEEEE. CDR3 size: 14 residues. TCRdb keeps only in-frame clones here, not all; method: immunoSEQ multiplex PCR. The sample lists around 120,000 clones, around 90% occurring once. V usage is TRBV5-6 and J usage is TRBJ1-3, with D unresolved. Material: peripheral blood, obtained on day 0 of AZD1222 vaccination. The sequence was obtained from an adult in good health. CDR3 nucleotide sequence: TGTGCCAGCAGCTTGGGGAACTCTGGAAACACCATATATTTT. It translates to CASSLGNSGNTIYF.